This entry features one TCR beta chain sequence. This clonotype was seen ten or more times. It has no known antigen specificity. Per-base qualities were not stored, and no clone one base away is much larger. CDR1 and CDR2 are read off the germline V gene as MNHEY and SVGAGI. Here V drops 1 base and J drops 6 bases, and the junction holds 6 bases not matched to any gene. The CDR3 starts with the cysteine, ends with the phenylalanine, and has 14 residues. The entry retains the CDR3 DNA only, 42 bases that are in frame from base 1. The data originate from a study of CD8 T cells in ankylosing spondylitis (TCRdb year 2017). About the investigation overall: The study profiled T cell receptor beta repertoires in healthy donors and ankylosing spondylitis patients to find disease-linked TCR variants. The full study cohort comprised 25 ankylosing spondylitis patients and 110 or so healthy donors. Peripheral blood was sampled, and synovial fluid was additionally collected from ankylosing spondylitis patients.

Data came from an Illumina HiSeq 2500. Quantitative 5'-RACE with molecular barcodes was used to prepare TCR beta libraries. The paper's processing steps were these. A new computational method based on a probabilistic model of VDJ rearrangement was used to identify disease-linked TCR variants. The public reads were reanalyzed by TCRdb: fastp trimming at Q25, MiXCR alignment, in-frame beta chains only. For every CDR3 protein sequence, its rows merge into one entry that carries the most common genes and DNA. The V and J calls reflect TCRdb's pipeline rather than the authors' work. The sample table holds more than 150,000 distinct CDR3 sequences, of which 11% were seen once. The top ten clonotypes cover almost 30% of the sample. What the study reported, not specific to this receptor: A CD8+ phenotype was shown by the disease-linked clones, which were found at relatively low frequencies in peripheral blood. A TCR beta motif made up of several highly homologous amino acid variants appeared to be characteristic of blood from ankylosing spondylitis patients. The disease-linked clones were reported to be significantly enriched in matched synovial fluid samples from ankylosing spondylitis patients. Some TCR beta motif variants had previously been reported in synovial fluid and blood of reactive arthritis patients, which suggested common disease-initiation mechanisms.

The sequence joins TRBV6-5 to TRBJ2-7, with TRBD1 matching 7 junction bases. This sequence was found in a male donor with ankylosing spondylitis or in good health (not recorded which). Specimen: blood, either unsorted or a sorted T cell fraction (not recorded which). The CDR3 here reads CASSYLNRGSEQYF. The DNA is TGTGCCAGCAGTTACTTGAACAGGGGATCCGAGCAGTACTTC.